This TCR beta chain was retrieved from a study of CD8 T cells in ankylosing spondylitis. Germline CDR1 and CDR2: SGHVS and FQNEAQ. The CDR3 runs 15 residues. The V gene end was trimmed by 5 bases and the J gene end by 4 bases; junction bases not matched to a gene: 6. Study-level points and caveats: It appeared that ankylosing spondylitis blood was characterized by a TCR beta motif of roughly 8 highly homologous variants. Peripheral blood held disease-linked clones only at relatively low frequency, and these were CD8+. Both synovial fluid and blood in reactive arthritis had previously been reported to carry some motif variants.

Quantitative 5'-RACE was performed with molecular barcodes, and it yielded the TCR beta libraries. One entry per CDR3 protein, called by TCRdb with MiXCR from the 5' RACE reads. The table records 310,000 or so distinct CDR3 sequences, about 20% of them present only once. On this clonotype itself: The target antigen is unknown.

The V gene is TRBV7-8, the J gene TRBJ2-1; 9 positions match TRBD2. The sequence derives from a male donor with ankylosing spondylitis or in good health (not recorded which). Sequences were obtained from blood, either unsorted or a sorted T cell fraction (not recorded which). The CDR3 loop reads CASSTRLAEYNEQFF. The CDR3 nucleotides are TGTGCCAGCAGCACCCGACTAGCGGAGTACAATGAGCAGTTCTTC.